These 24 T cell receptor beta chains came from one sample sequenced in a study of T cells in localized non-small cell lung cancer (dated by TCRdb to the early 2020s). The library came from the immunoSEQ multiplex PCR assay. This immuneACCESS table, as held by TCRdb, lists in-frame sequences with V and J called but not all clones. Of the missing ones, under half trace to an unresolved V gene in checked studies; the others have no known cause. The sample includes tens of thousands of clones, with 85% to 90% observed a single time. The ten largest clones represent approximately 4% of the sample. The sample was peripheral blood, taken before any cancer treatment. The receptors here all came from a male donor at least 60 years old with stage III lung adenocarcinoma.

This chain links TRBV10-2 with TRBJ2-7; 11 bases match TRBD1. The length of the CDR3 is 18 residues. CDR1 and CDR2 from the germline V gene are WSHSY and SAAADI. V shed 0 bases, J shed 0 bases, and the junction held 7 bases outside the gene matches. The CDR3 loop reads CASSESGTGGANSYEQYF. The CDR3 bases are TGCGCCAGCAGTGAGTCAGGGACAGGGGGTGCCAACTCCTACGAGCAGTACTTC.

The chain couples TRBV14 to TRBJ2-2; either TRBD1 or TRBD2 may fit D (6 bases each). This CDR3 has 16 residues. Germline lookup yields CDR1 SGHDN and CDR2 FVKESK. Deletions cut 4 bases from V and 6 bases from J, with 18 bases between. The CDR3 nucleotides read TGTGCCAGCAGCCCCTTGGGGGGCTTAGCGGCCGGGGAGCTGTTTTTT. Translation gives CASSPLGGLAAGELFF. The full variable domain, its missing parts supplied by reference TRBV14 and TRBJ2-2, is EAGVTQFPSHSVIEKGQTVTLRCDPISGHDNLYWYRRVMGKEIKFLLHFVKESKQDESGMPNNRFLAERTGGTYSTLKVQPAELEDSGVYFCASSPLGGLAAGELFFGEGSRLTVL.

V is TRBV2 and J is TRBJ2-5, with D hard to call. Germline assignment: CDR1 SNHLY and CDR2 FYNNEI. With 3 bases removed from V and 3 bases from J, the gap between germline ends came to 14 bases. CDR3 length equals 15 residues. The CDR3, as DNA: TGTGCCAGCAGTGAGGGTGTTGGCCTCAAAGAGACCCAGTACTTC. It encodes CASSEGVGLKETQYF.

The rearrangement joins TRBV6-5 to TRBJ2-7; D could derive from TRBD1 or TRBD2 (5 bases each). The CDR3 covers 13 residues. From germline, CDR1 is MNHEY and CDR2 SVGAGI. Deletions cut 5 bases from V and 7 bases from J, with 15 bases between. CDR3 coding DNA: TGTGCCAGCAGTCAAGCAGGGACGGATGAGCAGTACTTC. This gives the protein CASSQAGTDEQYF.

The chain carries TRBV19 and TRBJ2-7; possible D gene TRBD1, 6 bases. V lost 5 bases and J 3 bases, leaving 17 bases between the germline ends. There are 15 residues in the CDR3. Germline V lookup: CDR1 LNHDA, CDR2 SQIVND (reference sequence). DNA for the CDR3: TGTGCCAGTAGTGGCCGAAGGGGGTTGGTCTACGAGCAGTACTTC. This gives the protein CASSGRRGLVYEQYF.

The chain has TRBV27 and TRBJ2-5, with a possible D match to TRBD2 (5 bases). The CDR3 sequence is 13 residues long. Trimming took 4 bases from V and 5 from J, leaving 11 bases between them. The V gene's germline CDR1 is MNHEY and CDR2 SMNVEV (reference sequence). CDR3 DNA sequence: TGTGCCAGCAGTTGGGGAGTAGCGGAGACCCAGTACTTC. It yields the protein CASSWGVAETQYF.

In its sample, this clone was seen once. The CDR3 loop reads CASSLGGRGADYGYTF. CDR3 DNA: TGTGCCAGCAGTTTAGGGGGACGGGGGGCCGACTATGGCTACACCTTC. This chain connects TRBV28 to TRBJ1-2; D is perhaps TRBD1 (6 bases). Deletions cut 2 bases from V and 3 bases from J, with 16 bases between. The CDR3 length is 16 residues. CDR1 is MDHEN and CDR2 is SYDVKM in the germline V gene.

The V gene is TRBV18, the J gene TRBJ1-5; D is ambiguous. Germline CDR1 and CDR2: KGHSH and LQKENI. V was trimmed by 3 bases and J by 2 bases, leaving 5 bases between them. This CDR3 is built from 13 residues. The CDR3 DNA reads TGTGCCAGCTCACCCACCCGCAATCAGCCCCAGCATTTT. It yields the protein CASSPTRNQPQHF.

The chain links TRBV2 to TRBJ1-1; 9 nucleotides align to TRBD1. The CDR3 totals 14 residues. The V segment lost 7 bases and the J segment 11 bases; nucleotides outside the gene matches: 14. Germline V gene lookup returns CDR1 SNHLY and CDR2 FYNNEI. CDR3 amino acids: CASTLAPLDRGAFF. The CDR3 DNA sequence: TGTGCCAGCACCCTCGCCCCCTTAGACAGGGGGGCTTTCTTT.

This clone appeared a single time. The chain uses TRBV7-8 and TRBJ1-2; maybe TRBD1 (5 bases). Trimming stripped 5 bases from V and 5 bases from J, with 18 bases between. CDR3 size: 15 residues. In germline, CDR1 is SGHVS, CDR2 FQNEAQ. CDR3 coding DNA: TGTGCCAGCAGCCTATCCCCCGGGGCGACGTATGGCTACACCTTC. Translated: CASSLSPGATYGYTF.

The V call is TRBV11-2, the J call TRBJ1-3; a weak D match, TRBD1 (6 bases). The CDR3 has 17 residues. V lost 5 bases to trimming and J lost 2 bases, with 19 bases between them. Germline lookup yields CDR1 SGHAT and CDR2 FQNNGV. This CDR3 reads CASSILRGKGAGNTIYF. DNA of the CDR3: TGTGCCAGCAGCATTCTCAGGGGAAAAGGTGCTGGAAACACCATATATTTT. Supplemented by reference TRBV11-2 and TRBJ1-3, the full variable domain reads EAGVAQSPRYKIIEKRQSVAFWCNPISGHATLYWYQQILGQGPKLLIQFQNNGVVDDSQLPKDRFSAERLKGVDSTLKIQPAKLEDSAVYLCASSILRGKGAGNTIYFGEGSWLTVV.

The chain carries TRBV11-2 and TRBJ1-3, with D uncertain. CDR3 length: 14 amino acids. CDR1 and CDR2 from the germline V gene are SGHAT and FQNNGV. V was shortened by 0 bases and J by 4 bases, with 7 bases between the two germline ends. The DNA of the CDR3 is TGTGCCAGCAGCTTAGAAAGAGTGGGAAACACCATATATTTT. This encodes CASSLERVGNTIYF.

The chain employs TRBV6-6 and TRBJ1-6, with a tentative D call TRBD1 (6 bases). The CDR3 contains 14 residues. V was shortened by 7 bases and J by 7 bases, with 14 bases between the two germline ends. Germline CDR1 MNHNY, CDR2 SVGAGI (reference sequence). This chain's CDR3 is CASIPQGGNSPLHF. The CDR3 nucleotides are TGTGCCAGCATTCCTCAAGGGGGGAATTCACCCCTCCACTTT.

V usage is TRBV19 and J usage is TRBJ2-3; 12 bases are a match to TRBD2. The CDR3 contains 16 residues. The germline gives CDR1 LNHDA, CDR2 SQIVND (reference sequence). Losses at the gene ends were 5 bases for V and 4 bases for J; bases not matched to a gene: 7. DNA for the CDR3: TGTGCCAGTAGTGACCCGGGACTAGCGGGCCCAGATACGCAGTATTTT. Translating it yields CASSDPGLAGPDTQYF.

This clone has just a few counts. The chain couples TRBV5-6 to TRBJ1-2, with D possibly being TRBD1 (6 bases). Germline V gene sequence: CDR1 SGHDT, CDR2 YYEEEE. V dropped 0 bases and J dropped 5 bases, with 17 bases sitting between them. There are 16 residues in the CDR3. The CDR3 loop is CASSLDFKQGGYGYTF. The CDR3 nucleotides read TGTGCCAGCAGCTTGGACTTTAAACAGGGAGGGTATGGCTACACCTTC.

This clone was recorded only once. The gene calls are TRBV28 and TRBJ2-7; D remains unclear. Germline lookup yields CDR1 MDHEN and CDR2 SYDVKM. The CDR3 is 15 amino acids. V was trimmed by 5 bases and J by 5 bases, leaving 19 bases between them. The CDR3 spells CASSPPGLLGNEQYF. CDR3 DNA: TGTGCCAGCAGTCCACCGGGCCTCCTAGGTAACGAGCAGTACTTC.

The rearrangement links TRBV5-1 to TRBJ2-2, with 7 nucleotides matching TRBD1. Germline values: CDR1 SGHRS, CDR2 YFSETQ. With V trimmed by 1 base and J by 5 bases, 5 bases remained unmatched. The CDR3 has 15 residues. CDR3 protein: CASSLPGGGTGELFF. In DNA, the CDR3 is TGCGCCAGCAGCTTGCCAGGGGGTGGTACCGGGGAGCTGTTTTTT.

This clone was seen once. The V call is TRBV18, the J call TRBJ2-3; the D gene is possibly TRBD1 (5 bases). Germline V CDR1 and CDR2: KGHSH, LQKENI. V lost 2 bases and J 4 bases, leaving 13 bases between the germline ends. This CDR3 spans 15 amino acids. CDR3 in amino acids: CASSPGQGGADTQYF. The CDR3 region has the DNA TGTGCCAGCTCACCAGGGCAGGGTGGTGCAGATACGCAGTATTTT. The full variable domain, rest sourced from reference TRBV18 and TRBJ2-3, is NAGVMQNPRHLVRRRGQEARLRCSPMKGHSHVYWYRQLPEEGLKFMVYLQKENIIDESGMPKERFSAEFPKEGPSILRIQQVVRGDSAAYFCASSPGQGGADTQYFGPGTRLTVL.

The chain is built from TRBV11-2 and TRBJ2-5; TRBD2 might be the D (5 bases). V lost 4 bases and J lost 4, with 10 bases in between. The CDR3 has 13 amino acids. Looked up from germline, CDR1 is SGHAT and CDR2 is FQNNGV. DNA of the CDR3: TGTGCCAGCAGCTCGGGATTAGTAGAGACCCAGTACTTC. This gives the protein CASSSGLVETQYF.

This chain uses TRBV2 with TRBJ2-6; a weak D match, TRBD1 (5 bases). CDR1 and CDR2 (germline): SNHLY, FYNNEI. The CDR3 runs to 15 residues. V shed 4 bases and J shed 2 bases, with 9 bases lying between them. The CDR3 region is CASSVGQAGANVLTF. The CDR3 DNA reads TGTGCCAGCAGTGTAGGACAAGCTGGGGCCAACGTCCTGACTTTC. Complete variable domain (other parts from reference TRBV2 and TRBJ2-6): EPEVTQTPSHQVTQMGQEVILRCVPISNHLYFYWYRQILGQKVEFLVSFYNNEISEKSEIFDDQFSVERPDGSNFTLKIRSTKLEDSAMYFCASSVGQAGANVLTFGAGSRLTVL.

The J gene is TRBJ2-7, the V gene TRBV15, with 11 bases aligning to TRBD1. CDR3 length equals 16 residues. Unmatched junction bases numbered 6, after V lost 0 bases and J lost 5 bases. Per the germline V gene, CDR1 is LNHNV and CDR2 is YYDKDF (reference sequence). The CDR3 DNA follows: TGTGCCACCAGCAGAGACCGGACAGGGGGCATCAACGAGCAGTACTTC. Amino acid sequence: CATSRDRTGGINEQYF.

The chain is built from TRBV9 and TRBJ2-5, with TRBD2 matching over 8 bases. The CDR3 totals 16 residues. Germline CDR1 is SGDLS and CDR2 is YYNGEE. Losses at the gene ends were 1 base for V and 5 bases for J; bases not matched to a gene: 10. The CDR3 reads CASSVRGGPSWETQYF. In nucleotides, the CDR3 is TGTGCCAGCAGCGTACGGGGGGGCCCTTCATGGGAGACCCAGTACTTC.

CDR3 amino acids: CATSRDPIRSGAAQPQHF. In DNA, the CDR3 is TGTGCCACCAGCAGAGATCCGATCCGGAGTGGAGCAGCGCAGCCCCAGCATTTT. The chain carries TRBV15 and TRBJ1-5; D unresolved. Trimming removed 0 bases at V and 7 bases at J, with 22 bases between. The CDR3 runs to 18 residues. Germline assignment: CDR1 LNHNV and CDR2 YYDKDF (reference sequence). Full variable domain (remainder filled in from reference TRBV15 and TRBJ1-5): DAMVIQNPRYQVTQFGKPVTLSCSQTLNHNVMYWYQQKSSQAPKLLFHYYDKDFNNEADTPDNFQSRRPNTSFCFLDIRSPGLGDTAMYLCATSRDPIRSGAAQPQHFGDGTRLSIL.

As to this clone: One junction end does not reproduce the germline sequence, and a read error may be involved. This rearrangement joins TRBV7-7 to TRBJ1-3, with a tentative D call TRBD1 (5 bases). The V gene's germline CDR1 is SSHAT and CDR2 FNYEAQ (reference sequence). CDR3 length: 16 residues. The CDR3 DNA reads as TGTGCTAGCAGCCGGGACGTTTTGGGCTCTGGAAACACCATATATTTT. As protein: CASSRDVLGSGNTIYF.